This TCR beta chain derives from a study of blood T cells in healthy people across ages. CDR3 length equals 15 residues. With V trimmed by 0 bases and J by 2 bases, 2 bases remained unmatched. Germline V lookup: CDR1 LGHNA, CDR2 YSLEER. This clonotype was counted between two and nine times. What it binds is not known. Regarding the study as a whole: A greater number of naive CD4+ cells and higher diversity distinguished long-lived donors from aged donors. Across the age range, TCR beta diversity per million T cells fell in a roughly linear way.

Peripheral blood was drawn, around 9.3 milliliters per donor. The authors ran a second PCR of about 6 to 11 cycles using a sample-barcoded 5' primer and a J-beta primer mix. Each CDR3 protein gets one entry after TCRdb re-called the 5' RACE reads with MiXCR. Of about 730,000 distinct CDR3 sequences listed, about 42% were seen once; the top ten hold 20% to 25%. The genes are TRBV4-3 and TRBJ2-3; 7 bases are shared with TRBD1. The material sequenced was blood. The source of this sequence is a woman aged 55-75 years in good health. The CDR3 region is CASSQEGQSTDTQYF. CDR3 coding DNA: TGCGCCAGCAGCCAAGAGGGACAGTCCACAGATACGCAGTATTTT.